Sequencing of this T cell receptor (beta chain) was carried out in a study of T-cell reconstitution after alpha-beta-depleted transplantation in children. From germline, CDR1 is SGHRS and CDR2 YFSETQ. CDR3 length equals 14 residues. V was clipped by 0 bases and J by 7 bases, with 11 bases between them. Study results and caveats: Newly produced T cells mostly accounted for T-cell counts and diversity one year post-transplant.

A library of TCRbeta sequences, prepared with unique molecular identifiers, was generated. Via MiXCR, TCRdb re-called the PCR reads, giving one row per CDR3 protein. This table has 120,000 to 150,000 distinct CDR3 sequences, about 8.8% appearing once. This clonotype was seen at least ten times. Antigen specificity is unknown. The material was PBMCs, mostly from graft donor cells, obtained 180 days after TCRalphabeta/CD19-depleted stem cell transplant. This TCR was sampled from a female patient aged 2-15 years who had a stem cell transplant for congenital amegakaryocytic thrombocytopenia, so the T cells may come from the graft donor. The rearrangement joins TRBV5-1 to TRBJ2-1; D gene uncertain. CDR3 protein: CASSLGALGNEQFF. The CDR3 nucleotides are TGCGCCAGCAGCTTGGGGGCTTTAGGAAATGAGCAGTTCTTC.